The rows below give T cell receptor beta chains drawn from one sample of a study of blood T cells in healthy people across ages. MiXCR, applied by TCRdb to the 5' RACE reads, yields one record per CDR3 protein. Of 950,000 to 1,200,000 distinct CDR3 sequences listed, around two fifths were seen once; the top ten hold about an eighth. Sequencing was done on a sample of blood. The receptor set was obtained from a man younger than 35 in good health. CDR3s include the opening cysteine and the closing phenylalanine or tryptophan. D genes are given only for firm matches. Some rows mark clone size as missing; the rest say once, few, many or name a class of expanded clone.

TRBJ2-5	TRBV5-6	-	-	CASSLFRDPYNEQYF	TGTGCCAGCAGCTTATTCAGGGACCCGTACAATGAGCAGTACTTC
TRBJ2-5	TRBV27	-	few	CASSLGTGWSQETQYF	TGTGCCAGCAGTTTAGGGACGGGGTGGTCGCAAGAGACCCAGTACTTC
TRBJ2-3	TRBV13	-	few	CASSKRSGAVTSTDTQYF	TGTGCCAGCAGCAAACGGTCCGGGGCAGTTACTAGCACAGATACGCAGTATTTT
TRBJ1-2	TRBV12-3/TRBV12-4	TRBD1	-	CASSPERQGYGYTF	TGTGCCAGCAGTCCCGAACGACAGGGCTATGGCTACACCTTC
TRBJ1-4	TRBV12-3/TRBV12-4	-	-	CASSPDEKLFF	TGTGCCAGCAGCCCCGATGAAAAACTGTTTTTT
TRBJ1-5	TRBV7-8	-	few	CASSPRAFNQPQHF	TGTGCCAGCAGCCCCAGGGCTTTCAATCAGCCCCAGCATTTT
TRBJ2-1	TRBV5-1	-	-	CASSLEADNEQFF	TGCGCCAGCAGCTTGGAGGCTGACAATGAGCAGTTCTTC
TRBJ2-1	TRBV4-1	-	-	CASSRLGQHNEQFF	TGCGCCAGCAGCCGGCTCGGACAGCACAATGAGCAGTTCTTC
TRBJ1-1	TRBV27	-	-	CASSLVKQNTEAFF	TGTGCCAGCAGTCTCGTCAAACAGAACACTGAAGCTTTCTTT
TRBJ2-5	TRBV4-1	-	-	CASSPSPTDQETQYF	TGCGCCAGCAGCCCGTCGCCGACAGACCAAGAGACCCAGTACTTC
TRBJ2-3	TRBV20-1	TRBD2	few	CSARIGTSAGTDTQYF	TGCAGTGCTAGGATAGGGACTAGCGCGGGGACAGATACGCAGTATTTT
TRBJ2-5	TRBV5-1	-	-	CASSRSSGIGEAQYF	TGCGCCAGCAGTCGATCATCGGGTATCGGAGAGGCCCAGTACTTC
TRBJ2-1	TRBV7-2	-	few	CASSFTQVSYNEQFF	TGTGCCAGCAGCTTCACACAGGTCTCCTACAATGAGCAGTTCTTC
TRBJ2-3	TRBV28	-	few	CASSFLRDEPTDTQYF	TGTGCCAGCAGTTTTCTCCGGGACGAACCCACAGATACGCAGTATTTT
TRBJ2-3	TRBV29-1	-	-	CSANLASTDTQYF	TGCAGCGCCAACCTGGCCAGCACAGATACGCAGTATTTT
TRBJ2-2	TRBV7-9	TRBD2	-	CASTGGAGGELFF	TGTGCCAGCACCGGGGGGGCCGGTGGGGAGCTGTTTTTT
TRBJ1-4	TRBV19	TRBD1	-	CASSSTRQGGSEKLFF	TGTGCCAGTAGTTCCACGCGACAGGGAGGAAGTGAAAAACTGTTTTTT
TRBJ1-2	TRBV12-3/TRBV12-4	-	few	CASSLKSFSGPFGYTF	TGTGCCAGCAGTTTGAAGAGTTTCTCGGGACCCTTTGGCTACACCTTC
TRBJ2-7	TRBV29-1	TRBD1	few	CSVARDRGSYEQYF	TGCAGCGTCGCCCGGGACAGGGGCTCCTACGAGCAGTACTTC
TRBJ2-4	TRBV7-9	-	few	CASSMYGVLAKNIQYF	TGTGCCAGCAGCATGTATGGGGTCTTGGCCAAAAACATTCAGTACTTC
TRBJ1-5	TRBV20-1	-	-	CSATTPGEDQPQHF	TGCAGTGCTACGACCCCCGGGGAGGATCAGCCCCAGCATTTT
TRBJ1-4	TRBV12-3/TRBV12-4	-	few	CASSRRDIDEKLFF	TGTGCCAGCAGTCGACGGGACATTGATGAAAAACTGTTTTTT
TRBJ2-2	TRBV10-3	TRBD1	-	CAISESRTGGTGELFF	TGTGCCATCAGTGAGTCTAGGACAGGGGGCACCGGGGAGCTGTTTTTT
TRBJ1-4	TRBV7-2	-	few	CASSLDLTGIVEKLFF	TGTGCCAGCAGCTTGGACCTAACAGGGATCGTCGAAAAACTGTTTTTT
TRBJ2-3	TRBV11-2	-	many	CASSLDRDSDTQYF	TGTGCCAGCAGCCTCGATCGGGATAGTGATACGCAGTATTTT
TRBJ2-5	TRBV5-1	TRBD2	once	CASSVSGGALNEQYF	TGCGCCAGCAGCGTTAGCGGGGGGGCCCTCAATGAGCAGTACTTC
TRBJ2-1	TRBV10-3	TRBD2	-	CAITTSGGALNEQFF	TGTGCCATCACTACAAGCGGGGGGGCCTTGAATGAGCAGTTCTTC
TRBJ2-1	TRBV7-3	-	-	CASSDATLEQFF	TGTGCCAGCAGCGATGCCACCCTCGAGCAGTTCTTC
TRBJ1-2	TRBV4-1	-	-	CASSQDRVADYGYTF	TGCGCCAGCAGCCAAGACAGGGTCGCGGACTATGGCTACACCTTC
TRBJ2-1	TRBV4-3	-	-	CASSQDIFRATSYNEQFF	TGCGCCAGCAGCCAAGATATTTTTCGAGCTACTTCCTACAATGAGCAGTTCTTC
TRBJ2-2	TRBV6-2/TRBV6-3	-	-	CASSQRKQGFTGELFF	TGTGCCAGCAGTCAAAGAAAACAGGGTTTCACCGGGGAGCTGTTTTTT
TRBJ2-1	TRBV12-3/TRBV12-4	TRBD1	many	CASSFSGQGDNEQFF	TGTGCCAGCAGTTTTTCGGGACAGGGGGACAATGAGCAGTTCTTC
TRBJ2-3	TRBV6-4	TRBD1	-	CASSDSILTGTGFGTDTQYF	TGTGCCAGCAGTGACTCCATTCTAACCGGGACAGGGTTTGGCACAGATACGCAGTATTTT
TRBJ1-2	TRBV28	TRBD1	-	CASQATGGSSDYGYTF	TGTGCCAGCCAAGCGACAGGGGGCTCATCTGACTATGGCTACACCTTC
TRBJ2-5	TRBV5-1	TRBD1	-	CASSLMGQGFGDEQYF	TGCGCCAGCAGCTTGATGGGACAGGGATTCGGGGATGAGCAGTACTTC
TRBJ1-1	TRBV5-1	-	-	CASSFSVANTEAFF	TGCGCCAGCAGCTTCTCGGTAGCTAACACTGAAGCTTTCTTT
TRBJ2-3	TRBV20-1	TRBD2	-	CSARNLAGKSTDTQYF	TGCAGTGCTAGGAACTTAGCGGGGAAATCTACAGATACGCAGTATTTT